Below, 31 T cell receptor beta chains from the same sample are listed, as sequenced in a study of control samples from healthy donors and cancer patients. Clones were sequenced by immunoSEQ multiplex PCR, and TCRdb holds only the in-frame ones, with some missing. The top ten clones hold approximately 2.1% of a sample with some 89,000 clones, more than 75% of them seen once. The sequencing sample was made of blood. These receptors all come from a woman in her thirties or forties in good health.

The V gene is TRBV2, the J gene TRBJ2-1; D remains ambiguous. In germline, CDR1 is SNHLY, CDR2 FYNNEI. The CDR3 runs 14 residues. V lost 4 bases and J 2 bases, leaving 9 bases between the germline ends. CDR3 nucleotides: TGTGCCAGCAGTGGGTTTAGTACCTACAATGAGCAGTTCTTC. It codes for CASSGFSTYNEQFF.

The J gene is TRBJ1-1, the V gene TRBV2; D not certain. Per the germline V gene, CDR1 is SNHLY and CDR2 is FYNNEI. V lost 1 base, J lost 1 base, and 4 bases lay in between. The CDR3 has 13 amino acids. In DNA form, the CDR3 reads TGTGCCAGCAGTGAAGACAGGAACACTGAAGCTTTCTTT. Residues: CASSEDRNTEAFF.

The CDR3, as DNA: TGTGCCAGCAGTTTTTTACCACAGGGGAGCTATGGCTACACCTTC. Translating it yields CASSFLPQGSYGYTF. This chain connects TRBV27 to TRBJ1-2; 7 bases line up with TRBD1. With 3 bases clipped from V and 4 bases from J, the junction kept 8 bases outside the gene matches. Germline values: CDR1 MNHEY, CDR2 SMNVEV (reference sequence). CDR3 size: 15 residues.

The chain uses TRBV9 and TRBJ1-1; unclear D gene. The CDR3 spans 15 residues. The V end lost 0 bases, the J end lost 2 bases, and 11 bases lay between the germline ends. Germline-derived CDR1 and CDR2 are SGDLS and YYNGEE. The CDR3 loop is CASSVGSGSNTEAFF. The CDR3 nucleotides are TGTGCCAGCAGCGTAGGTTCTGGGAGCAACACTGAAGCTTTCTTT.

This chain uses TRBV5-1 with TRBJ1-2; no clear D gene. In germline, CDR1 is SGHRS, CDR2 YFSETQ. V shed 0 bases and J shed 7 bases, with 13 bases lying between them. The CDR3 loop spans 14 amino acids. The CDR3 protein is CASSLDPGGSGYTF. CDR3 coding DNA: TGCGCCAGCAGCTTGGACCCCGGAGGTTCTGGCTACACCTTC.

DNA of the CDR3: TGTGCCAGCAGCTTAGGACAGGGGTACACTGAAGCTTTCTTT. It codes for CASSLGQGYTEAFF. The rearrangement links TRBV7-2 to TRBJ1-1; 8 bases agree with TRBD1. The junction had 1 base not matched to a gene; V was cut back by 1 base and J by 3 bases. CDR1 SGHTA and CDR2 FQGNSA come from the germline V gene. The CDR3 length is 14 residues.

The chain joins TRBV18 to TRBJ1-1, with D hard to call. This CDR3 has 13 amino acids. V was cut by 1 base and J by 3 bases, with 6 bases left in between. Germline lookup yields CDR1 KGHSH and CDR2 LQKENI. CDR3 loop: CASSPLRDTEAFF. CDR3 bases: TGTGCCAGCTCACCACTTCGGGACACTGAAGCTTTCTTT.

This clone was observed a single time. The J gene is TRBJ2-3, the V gene TRBV6-2 or TRBV6-3, with 9 bases that match TRBD2. With V trimmed by 2 bases and J by 1 base, 7 bases remained unmatched. CDR1 is MNHEY, CDR2 SVGEGT, per germline. The CDR3 runs 17 residues. CDR3 in DNA: TGTGCCAGCAGTTACGATCCAGCGGGGGGCGGCACAGATACGCAGTATTTT. Protein: CASSYDPAGGGTDTQYF.

The V call is TRBV3-1 (or the pseudogene TRBV3-2), the J call TRBJ1-2, with a tentative D call TRBD1 (5 bases). The CDR3 spans 16 residues. CDR1 is LGHDT and CDR2 is YNNKEL in the germline V gene (reference sequence). V dropped 6 bases and J dropped 4 bases, with 21 bases sitting between them. The CDR3 region has the DNA TGTGCCAGCAGAGAACGCGGGATTCGGGGCGCCTATGGCTACACCTTC. As protein: CASRERGIRGAYGYTF.

This chain uses TRBV10-3 with TRBJ1-4, with 10 nucleotides matching TRBD1. This CDR3 contains 15 residues. Germline V lookup: CDR1 ENHRY, CDR2 SYGVKD. The V and J ends lost 2 bases and 7 bases, in that order; junction bases with no gene match: 4. The CDR3 DNA sequence: TGTGCCATCAGTGAGCGACAGGGGGCAGGTGAAAAACTGTTTTTT. As protein: CAISERQGAGEKLFF.

The chain is built from TRBV9 and TRBJ1-2, with 9 bases fitting TRBD1. The CDR3 runs to 16 residues. V shed 3 bases, J shed 2 bases, and the junction held 8 bases outside the gene matches. Looked up from germline, CDR1 is SGDLS and CDR2 is YYNGEE. This chain's CDR3 is CASSGSGTGMNYGYTF. The CDR3 coding sequence is TGTGCCAGCAGCGGATCCGGGACAGGGATGAACTATGGCTACACCTTC.

The rearrangement links TRBV6-1 to TRBJ1-5; perhaps TRBD1 as D (6 bases). Per the germline V gene, CDR1 is MNHNS and CDR2 is SASEGT. The CDR3 has 14 amino acids. V dropped 2 bases and J dropped 6 bases, with 11 bases sitting between them. Here the CDR3 reads CASSESGAGQPQHF. The CDR3 DNA reads as TGTGCCAGCAGTGAATCGGGGGCGGGTCAGCCCCAGCATTTT.

The rearrangement links TRBV10-3 to TRBJ1-1; D is unclear. The CDR3 totals 15 residues. CDR1 and CDR2 from the germline V gene are ENHRY and SYGVKD. V lost 0 bases and J lost 0, with 8 bases in between. Here the CDR3 reads CAISESQVMNTEAFF. The CDR3 bases are TGTGCCATCAGTGAGTCTCAAGTCATGAACACTGAAGCTTTCTTT.

The chain employs TRBV30 and TRBJ2-2; D is possibly TRBD1 (6 bases). V was trimmed by 8 bases and J by 2 bases, leaving 15 bases between them. Germline V gives CDR1 GTSNPN, CDR2 SVGIG (reference sequence). CDR3 size: 14 residues. CDR3 nucleotide sequence: TGTGCCCAGAGGGACATTTTCAACACCGGGGAGCTGTTTTTT. Translation: CAQRDIFNTGELFF. Full variable domain (outside the CDR3, taken from reference TRBV30 and TRBJ2-2): SQTIHQWPATLVQPVGSPLSLECTVEGTSNPNLYWYRQAAGRGLQLLFYSVGIGQISSEVPQNLSASRPQDRQFILSSKKLLLSDSGFYLCAQRDIFNTGELFFGEGSRLTVL.

This chain connects TRBV5-8 to TRBJ2-7, with 7 nucleotides matching TRBD1. Germline V gene data show CDR1 as SGHTS and CDR2 as YDEGEE. Trimming removed 1 base from V and 2 bases from J; junction bases left unmatched: 6. This CDR3 has 15 residues. CDR3 residues: CASSLTSGQPYEQYF. CDR3 coding DNA: TGTGCCAGCAGCTTGACTTCGGGACAGCCCTACGAGCAGTACTTC.

This clone was detected once. The rearrangement uses TRBV7-2 and TRBJ2-3; unclear D gene. CDR3 length equals 12 residues. Germline-derived CDR1 and CDR2 are SGHTA and FQGNSA. The germline V and J ends were trimmed by 5 bases and 2 bases, with 5 bases remaining between them. The CDR3 bases are TGTGCCAGCAGCCTCTTCACAGATACGCAGTATTTT. Amino acid sequence: CASSLFTDTQYF. Full variable domain (missing parts from reference TRBV7-2 and TRBJ2-3): GAGVSQSPSNKVTEKGKDVELRCDPISGHTALYWYRQSLGQGLEFLIYFQGNSAPDKSGLPSDRFSAERTGGSVSTLTIQRTQQEDSAVYLCASSLFTDTQYFGPGTRLTVL.

This chain links TRBV4-1 with TRBJ2-2; D is tentatively TRBD1 or TRBD2 (5 bases each). The CDR3 runs 17 residues. Germline CDR1 reads MGHRA; CDR2 reads YSYEKL. Between the trimmed V and J ends, which lost 2 bases and 4 bases, there was a span of 17 bases. This chain's CDR3 is CASSQPAGRDPTGELFF. DNA for the CDR3: TGCGCCAGCAGCCAACCTGCCGGCAGGGACCCCACCGGGGAGCTGTTTTTT.

Here the CDR3 reads CASSTRSNEQFF. The CDR3 DNA is TGTGCCAGCAGCACCCGAAGCAATGAGCAGTTCTTC. The chain has TRBV13 and TRBJ2-1; D call uncertain. This CDR3 contains 12 residues. Germline V gene lookup returns CDR1 PRHDT and CDR2 FYEKMQ (reference sequence). The ends were cut back, 5 bases at V and 6 bases at J, with 8 bases in the middle.

The rearrangement links TRBV29-1 to TRBJ2-5; no clear D gene. Germline assignment: CDR1 SQVTM and CDR2 ANQGSEA. V lost 6 bases, J lost 3 bases, and 11 bases lay in between. This CDR3 spans 12 amino acids. The CDR3 region is CSVGDFKETQYF. The CDR3, as DNA: TGCAGCGTAGGAGACTTTAAAGAGACCCAGTACTTC. The full variable domain, its missing parts supplied by reference TRBV29-1 and TRBJ2-5, is SAVISQKPSRDICQRGTSLTIQCQVDSQVTMMFWYRQQPGQSLTLIATANQGSEATYESGFVIDKFPISRPNLTFSTLTVSNMSPEDSSIYLCSVGDFKETQYFGPGTRLLVL.

The sample holds one count of this clone. The chain carries TRBV21-1 and TRBJ1-6; TRBD1 reflects the table's D call only, with no check against the DNA. TRBV21-1 is a pseudogene locus. The CDR3 covers 17 residues. CDR3 DNA: TGTGCCAGCAGCTTCCGACGACAGAGCTCCTATAATTCACCCCTCCACTTT. Translating it yields CASSFRRQSSYNSPLHF.

This sequence joins TRBV6-6 and TRBJ1-5; D is ambiguous. V shed 0 bases and J shed 0 bases, with 6 bases lying between them. The germline V gene has CDR1 MNHNY and CDR2 SVGAGI (reference sequence). This CDR3 spans 15 amino acids. The CDR3 is CASSYSGNSNQPQHF. The CDR3 bases are TGTGCCAGCAGTTACTCGGGTAATAGCAATCAGCCCCAGCATTTT.

V gene TRBV6-4 combines with J gene TRBJ1-2; TRBD1 matches 8 bases. Trimming took 3 bases from V and 8 from J; bases not matched to a gene: 8. Germline lookup yields CDR1 MRHNA and CDR2 SNTAGT. CDR3 length equals 14 residues. The CDR3 nucleotides read TGTGCCAGCAGTGAAACAGGGGGTCCCTGGGGCTACACCTTC. Translated, it gives CASSETGGPWGYTF.

The chain carries TRBV6-2 or TRBV6-3 and TRBJ1-6, with D unclear. Germline V gene data show CDR1 as MNHEY and CDR2 as SVGEGT. CDR3 length equals 13 residues. The V end lost 4 bases, the J end lost 9 bases, and 10 bases lay between the germline ends. CDR3 DNA: TGTGCCAGCAGTTCCCGACAAATTTCACCCCTCCACTTT. It encodes CASSSRQISPLHF.

This chain links TRBV5-6 with TRBJ2-3, with 16 positions matching TRBD2. Trimming took 4 bases from V and 5 from J; bases not matched to a gene: 10. Germline values: CDR1 SGHDT, CDR2 YYEEEE. There are 18 residues in the CDR3. In nucleotides, the CDR3 is TGTGCCAGCAGCACCCCGGGACTAGCGGGGGGGCTTGGAGATACGCAGTATTTT. Translating it yields CASSTPGLAGGLGDTQYF.

V and J are TRBV7-2 and TRBJ2-2; 12 positions match TRBD1. V shed 5 bases and J 6 bases; nucleotides not matched to a gene: 4. The CDR3 is 15 residues long. CDR1 SGHTA and CDR2 FQGNSA come from the germline V gene. The CDR3 reads CASSTGTGGPGELFF. The DNA of the CDR3 is TGTGCCAGCAGCACGGGGACAGGGGGCCCCGGGGAGCTGTTTTTT.

A few counts support this clone. The CDR3 region is CASSHTGGYEQYF. In DNA, the CDR3 is TGCGCCAGCAGCCACACAGGGGGCTACGAGCAGTACTTC. This chain links TRBV4-1 with TRBJ2-7, with TRBD1 identical over 8 bases. V shed 3 bases, J shed 3 bases, and the junction held 1 base outside the gene matches. The CDR3 extends over 13 amino acids. Germline assignment: CDR1 MGHRA and CDR2 YSYEKL.

This chain connects TRBV5-4 to TRBJ2-1, with 11 bases fitting TRBD2. The germline CDR1 and CDR2 sequences are SGHNT and YYREEE (reference sequence). The CDR3 sequence is 15 residues long. After removal of 4 bases from V and 9 bases from J, the junction contained 9 bases not matched to a gene. The CDR3 protein is CASSILAGGHPEQFF. CDR3 nucleotides: TGTGCCAGCAGCATCTTAGCGGGGGGGCATCCTGAGCAGTTCTTC.

This sequence joins TRBV12-3 or TRBV12-4 and TRBJ1-5; D not resolved. The CDR3 is made up of 13 amino acids. V gave up 5 bases and J gave up 6 bases, with 11 bases separating them. In nucleotides, the CDR3 is TGTGCCAGCAGTCCGGAAGCCTTTCAGCCCCAGCATTTT. Translated: CASSPEAFQPQHF.

The chain uses TRBV10-3 and TRBJ1-2; weak D call: TRBD1 (5 bases). Trimming shortened V by 0 bases and J by 4 bases, and 15 bases separated the two germline ends. This CDR3 contains 16 residues. CDR1 is ENHRY and CDR2 is SYGVKD in the germline V gene. This chain's CDR3 is CAISESKDPGGYGYTF. The CDR3 DNA reads as TGTGCCATCAGTGAGTCTAAGGACCCTGGGGGCTATGGCTACACCTTC.

CDR3 nucleotide sequence: TGTGCCAGCAGCTATCCGGACGGAAGCTCCTACAATGAGCAGTTCTTC. Translating it yields CASSYPDGSSYNEQFF. The chain carries TRBV7-3 and TRBJ2-1, with no clear D. The V end was cut by 4 bases, the J end by 0 bases, with 13 bases between. CDR1 SGHTA and CDR2 FQGTGA come from the germline V gene. The length of the CDR3 is 16 residues.

The chain has TRBV10-3 and TRBJ1-1; TRBD1 matches at 11 bases. Germline values: CDR1 ENHRY, CDR2 SYGVKD. The CDR3 spans 15 residues. Trimming removed 2 bases from V and 8 bases from J; junction bases left unmatched: 7. The CDR3 region is CAISEGDRGVDEAFF. CDR3 DNA sequence: TGTGCCATCAGTGAGGGGGACAGGGGGGTCGACGAAGCTTTCTTT.